Below are 16 T cell receptor beta chains sequenced from a single sample in a study of T cells in Graves' hyperthyroidism and ophthalmopathy. Amplification of TCR beta CDR3 regions used RNA as the template. A set of HTBI primers served as the primers for a first-round RT-PCR of the TCR CDR3. One entry per CDR3 protein, called by TCRdb with MiXCR from the multiplex PCR reads. The sample lists some 600,000 distinct CDR3 sequences, approximately 14% seen once, with more than 5% in the top ten. The sample comprised blood. These receptors came from a woman younger than 45 with Graves' hyperthyroidism that later progressed to Graves' ophthalmopathy.

This clonotype was seen at least ten times. The gene calls are TRBV12-3 or TRBV12-4 and TRBJ1-3; no definite D call. This CDR3 spans 14 amino acids. V lost 3 bases to trimming and J lost 4 bases, with 10 bases between them. Written as DNA, the CDR3 is TGTGCCAGCAGTTTTCCGCGAGAAGGAAACACCATATATTTT. It yields the protein CASSFPREGNTIYF.

The chain recombines TRBV15 with TRBJ2-1; TRBD1 aligns across 9 bases. This CDR3 is 19 amino acids long. Trimming removed 3 bases from V and 3 bases from J; junction bases left unmatched: 15. The germline V gene encodes CDR1 LNHNV and CDR2 YYDKDF (reference sequence). This CDR3 is CATSSLPSGGQGNYNEQFF. Written as DNA, the CDR3 is TGTGCCACCAGCAGCCTCCCCTCGGGGGGACAGGGTAACTACAATGAGCAGTTCTTC.

The chain links TRBV9 to TRBJ2-7; D is perhaps TRBD1 (7 bases). Germline loops: CDR1 SGDLS, CDR2 YYNGEE. V was shortened by 4 bases and J by 3 bases, with 23 bases between the two germline ends. The CDR3 consists of 17 residues. The CDR3 sequence is CASSRRAGGGRDYEQYF. The DNA for the CDR3 is TGTGCCAGCAGCCGACGAGCCGGAGGGGGCAGGGACTACGAGCAGTACTTC.

The gene calls are TRBV27 and TRBJ2-7; 10 bases align to TRBD1. Germline V gene data show CDR1 as MNHEY and CDR2 as SMNVEV (reference sequence). CDR3 length: 14 amino acids. Trimming cost V 4 bases and J 5 bases; bases outside gene matches: 5. The CDR3 is CASSSGQGNNEQYF. CDR3 in DNA: TGTGCCAGCAGTTCGGGACAGGGGAACAACGAGCAGTACTTC.

This clonotype was seen at least ten times. The chain links TRBV13 to TRBJ1-2; no definite D call. Germline V gene lookup returns CDR1 PRHDT and CDR2 FYEKMQ (reference sequence). CDR3 length: 15 amino acids. V gave up 5 bases and J gave up 0 bases, with 13 bases separating them. The CDR3 region has the DNA TGTGCCAGCAGCCCGAGGACCGATCCTAACTATGGCTACACCTTC. The encoded protein is CASSPRTDPNYGYTF.

This clonotype was recorded at least ten times. The CDR3 loop is CATIRGPGELFF. The CDR3 DNA follows: TGTGCCACCATCAGGGGTCCCGGGGAGCTGTTTTTT. The chain is built from TRBV24-1 and TRBJ2-2, with a possible D match to TRBD1 (6 bases). Trimming took off 8 bases at V and 6 bases at J, with 9 bases between the two ends. From germline, CDR1 is KGHDR and CDR2 SFDVKD. The CDR3 contains 12 residues.

The chain links TRBV20-1 to TRBJ2-1, with D possibly matching TRBD2 (5 bases). Germline CDR1 reads DFQATT; CDR2 reads SNEGSKA (reference sequence). Trimming removed 1 base at V and 5 bases at J, with 6 bases between. The CDR3 has 12 amino acids. The CDR3 sequence: CSARVGDNEQFF. The CDR3 bases are TGCAGTGCTAGAGTGGGAGACAATGAGCAGTTCTTC.

In its sample, this clonotype was seen many times. The J gene is TRBJ2-7, the V gene TRBV18, with 7 bases fitting TRBD2. CDR1 and CDR2 (germline): KGHSH, LQKENI. The CDR3 contains 13 residues. The V gene end was trimmed by 6 bases and the J gene end by 3 bases; junction bases not matched to a gene: 5. The CDR3 protein is CASSQREGYEQYF. CDR3 DNA: TGTGCCAGCTCCCAGAGGGAGGGCTACGAGCAGTACTTC.

The chain combines TRBV20-1 with TRBJ2-7; D may be TRBD1 or TRBD2 (5 bases each). V gave up 4 bases and J gave up 2 bases, with 9 bases separating them. CDR3 length: 12 amino acids. Per germline, CDR1 DFQATT and CDR2 SNEGSKA (reference sequence). DNA for the CDR3: TGCAGTGCTAACGAGGGGACCTACGAGCAGTACTTC. Its protein product is CSANEGTYEQYF.

This clonotype was recorded many times. The V call is TRBV10-3, the J call TRBJ2-2; no firm D call. The CDR3 runs to 16 residues. The germline V gene has CDR1 ENHRY and CDR2 SYGVKD. The V gene lost 2 bases and the J gene lost 1 base, with 11 bases spanning the gap. CDR3 coding DNA: TGTGCCATCAGTGAGCCGCCGACGGGGAACACCGGGGAGCTGTTTTTT. It codes for CAISEPPTGNTGELFF.

This clonotype appeared many times. As DNA, the CDR3 is TGTGCCAGCAGCGTCGACAGGGGCGGCTTAAGCCCTGGAAACACCATATATTTT. It is translated as CASSVDRGGLSPGNTIYF. J is TRBJ1-3 and V is TRBV11-2; 8 nucleotides line up with TRBD1. This CDR3 contains 18 residues. V lost 5 bases, J lost 2 bases, and 14 bases stayed unmatched. Looked up from germline, CDR1 is SGHAT and CDR2 is FQNNGV. Using reference TRBV11-2 and TRBJ1-3 for the parts outside the CDR3, the full variable domain is EAGVAQSPRYKIIEKRQSVAFWCNPISGHATLYWYQQILGQGPKLLIQFQNNGVVDDSQLPKDRFSAERLKGVDSTLKIQPAKLEDSAVYLCASSVDRGGLSPGNTIYFGEGSWLTVV.

A note on this clonotype: Given a much more abundant clone one base away, this may be a read error. CDR3 sequence (DNA): TGTGCCAGCAGTGGGGCAGTCGAAAACATTCAGTACTTC. Its translation is CASSGAVENIQYF. V is TRBV27 and J is TRBJ2-4; D possibly corresponds to TRBD1 (5 bases). This CDR3 has 13 amino acids. Trimming removed 5 bases at V and 5 bases at J, with 10 bases between. Per the germline V gene, CDR1 is MNHEY and CDR2 is SMNVEV (reference sequence).

This clonotype occurred many times. The CDR3, as DNA: TGCGCCAGCTCGGCGGGAGGGCTCGGCACCGGGGAGCTGTTTTTT. It codes for CASSAGGLGTGELFF. J is TRBJ2-2 and V is TRBV5-1, with TRBD2 matching 9 bases. The germline V gene encodes CDR1 SGHRS and CDR2 YFSETQ. The CDR3 runs 15 residues. Unmatched junction bases numbered 8, after V lost 7 bases and J lost 4 bases.

In this sample, this clonotype turned up many times. V gene TRBV29-1 combines with J gene TRBJ2-7; 7 positions agree with TRBD1. The V gene end was trimmed by 0 bases and the J gene end by 2 bases; junction bases not matched to a gene: 13. Per germline, CDR1 SQVTM and CDR2 ANQGSEA. The CDR3 is 17 residues long. Written as DNA, the CDR3 is TGCAGCGTTGAAGAATACGGGACAGACTTAGGGACCTACGAGCAGTACTTC. This translates into CSVEEYGTDLGTYEQYF.

There are a few counts of this clonotype. The chain combines TRBV7-9 with TRBJ2-2; TRBD2 is a possible D gene (7 bases). Per the germline V gene, CDR1 is SEHNR and CDR2 is FQNEAQ (reference sequence). The V and J ends lost 8 bases and 3 bases respectively, with 16 bases between them. This CDR3 has 15 amino acids. The CDR3 region has the DNA TGTGCCAGCCAGACAGAGGGGGGGGACACCGGGGAGCTGTTTTTT. Encoded protein: CASQTEGGDTGELFF.

This clonotype has ten or more counts. The rearrangement uses TRBV7-9 and TRBJ1-2, with 10 bases lining up with TRBD1. V shed 5 bases, J shed 6 bases, and the junction held 9 bases outside the gene matches. The CDR3 is made up of 15 amino acids. Germline values: CDR1 SEHNR, CDR2 FQNEAQ (reference sequence). The CDR3 spells CASSIGTGDSNGYTF. The CDR3 coding sequence is TGTGCCAGCAGCATTGGGACAGGGGATAGTAATGGCTACACCTTC.